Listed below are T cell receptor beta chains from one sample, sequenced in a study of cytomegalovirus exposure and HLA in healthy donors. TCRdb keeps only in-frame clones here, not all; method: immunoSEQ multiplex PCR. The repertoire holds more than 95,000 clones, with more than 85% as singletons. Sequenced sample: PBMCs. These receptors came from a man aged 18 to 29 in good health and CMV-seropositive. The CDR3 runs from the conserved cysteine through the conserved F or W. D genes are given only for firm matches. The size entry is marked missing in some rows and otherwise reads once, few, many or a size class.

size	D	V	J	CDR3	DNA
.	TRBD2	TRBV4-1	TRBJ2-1	CASSTQTSGYNEQFF	TGCGCCAGCTCAACTCAGACTAGCGGCTACAATGAGCAGTTCTTC
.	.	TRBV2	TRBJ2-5	CASRSSPKSTQYF	TGTGCCAGCAGGTCTAGCCCCAAGTCGACCCAGTACTTC
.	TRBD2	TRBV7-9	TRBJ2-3	CASFEEGTSGGPGPDTQYF	TGTGCCAGCTTTGAGGAGGGGACTAGCGGGGGGCCCGGTCCAGATACGCAGTATTTT
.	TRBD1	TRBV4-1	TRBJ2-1	CASSRPGTGGNEQFF	TGCGCCAGCAGCCGACCCGGGACAGGGGGCAATGAGCAGTTCTTC
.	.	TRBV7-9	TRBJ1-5	CASSLGNSGGNQPQHF	TGTGCCAGCAGCTTAGGCAACAGCGGCGGCAATCAGCCCCAGCATTTT
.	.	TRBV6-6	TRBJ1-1	CASSYPGGGNTEAFF	TGTGCCAGCAGTTACCCGGGGGGAGGGAACACTGAAGCTTTCTTT
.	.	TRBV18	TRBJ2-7	CASSPGAQNYEQYF	TGTGCCAGCTCACCAGGGGCCCAAAATTACGAGCAGTACTTC
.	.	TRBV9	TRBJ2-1	CASSVDQQGSRQFF	TGTGCCAGCAGCGTAGATCAACAGGGCAGTCGGCAGTTCTTC
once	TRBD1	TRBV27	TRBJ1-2	CASSKYPGTGYGYTF	TGTGCCAGCAGTAAATATCCCGGGACAGGCTATGGCTACACCTTC
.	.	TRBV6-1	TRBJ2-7	CASSEFYYEQYF	TGTGCCAGCAGTGAATTTTACTACGAGCAGTACTTC
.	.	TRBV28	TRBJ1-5	CASSSGGNQPQHF	TGTGCCAGCTCCTCGGGGGGGAATCAGCCCCAGCATTTT
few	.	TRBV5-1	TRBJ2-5	CASSPGTGETQYF	TGCGCCAGCAGCCCGGGTACGGGGGAGACCCAGTACTTC
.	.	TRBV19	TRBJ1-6	CASSIERGNSPLHF	TGTGCCAGTAGTATAGAACGGGGAAATTCACCCCTCCACTTT
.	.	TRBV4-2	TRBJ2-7	CASSGQAEQYF	TGTGCCAGCAGTGGACAAGCGGAGCAGTACTTC
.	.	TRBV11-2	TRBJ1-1	CASSLSTENTEAFF	TGTGCCAGCAGCTTATCCACAGAAAACACTGAAGCTTTCTTT
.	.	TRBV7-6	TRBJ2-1	CASSLAIGQQGNEQFF	TGTGCCAGCAGCTTAGCGATAGGACAGCAGGGCAATGAGCAGTTCTTC
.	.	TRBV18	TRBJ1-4	CASSPNSPATNEKLFF	TGTGCCAGCTCACCAAACAGCCCCGCAACTAATGAAAAACTGTTTTTT
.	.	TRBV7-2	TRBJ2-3	CASSLRLRGLGDTQYF	TGTGCCAGCAGCTTACGACTCAGGGGTCTCGGGGATACGCAGTATTTT
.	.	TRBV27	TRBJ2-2	CASSFRGGTGELFF	TGTGCCAGCAGTTTCAGGGGTGGTACCGGGGAGCTGTTTTTT
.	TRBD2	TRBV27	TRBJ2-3	CASRSSGVTDTQYF	TGTGCCAGCAGGTCTAGCGGGGTCACAGATACGCAGTATTTT
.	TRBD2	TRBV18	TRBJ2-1	CASSLGSGGAYNEQFF	TGTGCCAGCTCCCTGGGGAGCGGGGGCGCCTACAATGAGCAGTTCTTC
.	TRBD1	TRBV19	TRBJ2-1	CASSGIQGAMYNEQFF	TGTGCCAGTAGTGGGATACAGGGGGCGATGTACAATGAGCAGTTCTTC
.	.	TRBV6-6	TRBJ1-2	CASSYGAGNYGYTF	TGTGCCAGCAGTTACGGGGCAGGAAACTATGGCTACACCTTC